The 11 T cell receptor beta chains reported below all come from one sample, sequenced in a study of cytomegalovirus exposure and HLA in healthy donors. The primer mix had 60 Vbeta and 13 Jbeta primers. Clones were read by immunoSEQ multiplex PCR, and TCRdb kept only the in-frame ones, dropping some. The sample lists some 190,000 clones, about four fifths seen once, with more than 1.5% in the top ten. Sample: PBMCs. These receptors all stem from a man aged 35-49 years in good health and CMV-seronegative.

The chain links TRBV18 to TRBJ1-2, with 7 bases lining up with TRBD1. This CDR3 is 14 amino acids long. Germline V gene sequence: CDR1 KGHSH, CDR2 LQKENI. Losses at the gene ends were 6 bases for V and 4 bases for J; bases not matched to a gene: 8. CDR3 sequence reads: CASSPGTDSYGYTF. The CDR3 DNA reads TGTGCCAGCTCCCCCGGGACAGACTCCTATGGCTACACCTTC.

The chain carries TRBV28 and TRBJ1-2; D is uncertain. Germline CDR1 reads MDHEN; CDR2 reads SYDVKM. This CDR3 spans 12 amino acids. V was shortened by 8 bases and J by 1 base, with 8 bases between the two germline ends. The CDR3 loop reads CASRGFNYGYTF. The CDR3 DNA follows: TGTGCCAGCCGAGGTTTTAACTATGGCTACACCTTC.

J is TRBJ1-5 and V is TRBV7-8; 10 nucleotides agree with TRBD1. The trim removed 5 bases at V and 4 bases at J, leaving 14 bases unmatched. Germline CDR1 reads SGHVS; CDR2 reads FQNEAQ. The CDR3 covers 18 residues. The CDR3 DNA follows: TGTGCCAGCAGCCGCCGACCGACGCCGGGACAGGGGAATCAGCCCCAGCATTTT. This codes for CASSRRPTPGQGNQPQHF. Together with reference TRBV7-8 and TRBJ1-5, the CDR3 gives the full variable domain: GAGVSQSPRYKVAKRGQDVALRCDPISGHVSLFWYQQALGQGPEFLTYFQNEAQLDKSGLPSDRFFAERPEGSVSTLKIQRTQQEDSAVYLCASSRRPTPGQGNQPQHFGDGTRLSIL.

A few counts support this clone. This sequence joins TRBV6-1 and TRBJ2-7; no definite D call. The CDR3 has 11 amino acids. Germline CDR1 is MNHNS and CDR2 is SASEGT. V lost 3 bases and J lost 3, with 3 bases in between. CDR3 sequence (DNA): TGTGCCAGCAGTGATCACTACGAGCAGTACTTC. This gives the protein CASSDHYEQYF.

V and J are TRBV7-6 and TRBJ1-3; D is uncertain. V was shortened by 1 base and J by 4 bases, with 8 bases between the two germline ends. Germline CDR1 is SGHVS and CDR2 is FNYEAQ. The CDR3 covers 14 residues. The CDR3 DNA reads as TGTGCCAGCAGCTTAGTCGGGGAAGGAAACACCATATATTTT. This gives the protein CASSLVGEGNTIYF.

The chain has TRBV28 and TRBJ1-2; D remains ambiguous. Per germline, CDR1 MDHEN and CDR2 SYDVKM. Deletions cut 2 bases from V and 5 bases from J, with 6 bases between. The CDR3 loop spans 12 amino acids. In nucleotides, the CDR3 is TGTGCCAGCAGTTTAGCCACATATGGCTACACCTTC. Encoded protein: CASSLATYGYTF.

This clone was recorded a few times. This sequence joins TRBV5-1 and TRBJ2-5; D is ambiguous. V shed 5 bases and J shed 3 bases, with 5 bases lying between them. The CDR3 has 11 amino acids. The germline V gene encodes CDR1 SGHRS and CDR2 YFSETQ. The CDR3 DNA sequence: TGCGCCAGCAGTGAGAAAGAGACCCAGTACTTC. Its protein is CASSEKETQYF.

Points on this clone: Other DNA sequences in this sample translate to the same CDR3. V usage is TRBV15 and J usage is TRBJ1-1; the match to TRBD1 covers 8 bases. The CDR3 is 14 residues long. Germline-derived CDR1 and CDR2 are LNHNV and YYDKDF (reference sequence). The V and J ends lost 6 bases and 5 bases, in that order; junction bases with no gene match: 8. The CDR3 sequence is CATRRDRTETEAFF. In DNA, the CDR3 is TGTGCCACCAGACGGGACAGGACAGAAACTGAAGCTTTCTTT.

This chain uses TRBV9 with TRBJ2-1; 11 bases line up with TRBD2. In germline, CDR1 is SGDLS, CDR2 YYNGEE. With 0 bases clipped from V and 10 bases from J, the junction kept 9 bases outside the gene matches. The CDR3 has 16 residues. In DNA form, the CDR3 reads TGTGCCAGCAGCGTAGAGGCCCTAGCGGGAGGCGGGGAGCAGTTCTTC. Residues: CASSVEALAGGGEQFF.

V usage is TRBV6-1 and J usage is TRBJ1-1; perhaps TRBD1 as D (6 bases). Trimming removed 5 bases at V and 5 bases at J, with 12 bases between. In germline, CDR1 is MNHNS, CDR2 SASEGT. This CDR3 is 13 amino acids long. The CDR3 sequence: CASSQQGATEAFF. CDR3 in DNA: TGTGCCAGCAGTCAACAGGGCGCAACTGAAGCTTTCTTT.

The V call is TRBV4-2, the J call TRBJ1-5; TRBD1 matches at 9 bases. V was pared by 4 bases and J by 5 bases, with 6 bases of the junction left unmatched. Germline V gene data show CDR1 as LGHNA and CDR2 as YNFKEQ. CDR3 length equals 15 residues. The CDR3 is CASSRHRGPDQPQHF. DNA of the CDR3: TGTGCCAGCAGCCGACACAGGGGGCCGGATCAGCCCCAGCATTTT.